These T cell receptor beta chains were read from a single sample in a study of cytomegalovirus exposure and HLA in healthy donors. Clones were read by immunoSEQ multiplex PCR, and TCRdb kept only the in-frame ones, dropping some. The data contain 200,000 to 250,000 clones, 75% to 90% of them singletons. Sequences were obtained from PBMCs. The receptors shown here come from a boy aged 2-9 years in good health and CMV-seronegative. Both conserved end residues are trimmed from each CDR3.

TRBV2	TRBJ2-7	ASSDGGGGYEQY
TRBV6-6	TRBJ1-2	ASIAAEYYGYT
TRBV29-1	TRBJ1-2	SVGGQGTINYGYT
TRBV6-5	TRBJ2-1	ASSYPRNPTYNEQF
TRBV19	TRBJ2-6	ATSPRDRGAGANVLT
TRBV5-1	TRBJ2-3	ASSLSRAGGISTDTQY
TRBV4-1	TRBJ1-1	ASSQGSGQGALMAF
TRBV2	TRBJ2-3	ASSGEGGLHTDTQY
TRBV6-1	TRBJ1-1	ASSEGIANTEAF
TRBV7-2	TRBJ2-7	ASSQYRDSYEQY
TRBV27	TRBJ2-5	ASGPPKPRMETQY
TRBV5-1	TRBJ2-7	ASSLTGGLYEQY
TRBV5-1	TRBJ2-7	ASSPTGMGYEQY
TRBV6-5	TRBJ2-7	ASSYRAGVPYEQY
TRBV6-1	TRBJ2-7	ASSEVQAGGPGEQY
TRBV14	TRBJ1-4	ASSKRIGVGKLF
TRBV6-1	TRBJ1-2	ASSDNRAANYGYT
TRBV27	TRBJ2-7	ASSSGASYEQY
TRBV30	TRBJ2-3	AGSGRGTDTQY
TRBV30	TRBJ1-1	AYTTGGSGAAF
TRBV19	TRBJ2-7	ASSRETQGLSAEQY
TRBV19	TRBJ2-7	ASRPASGGSYEQY
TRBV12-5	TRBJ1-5	ASGLGGDGQPQH
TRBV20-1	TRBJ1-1	SASRFAF
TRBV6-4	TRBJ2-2	ASRLATTGELF
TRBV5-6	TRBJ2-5	ASSYGAGEGETQY
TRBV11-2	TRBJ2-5	ASSLGTSLRETQY
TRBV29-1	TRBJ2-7	SVLGEGRGPNSYEQY
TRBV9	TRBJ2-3	ASSATGHPGTTDTQY
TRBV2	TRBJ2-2	ASSEATSGGRCPQHFGELF
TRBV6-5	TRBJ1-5	ASSYRRAGGNQPQH
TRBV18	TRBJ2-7	ASSPGGLVIDEQY
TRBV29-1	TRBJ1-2	SVFRQGNGYT
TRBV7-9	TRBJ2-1	ASSLGGLYDNEQF
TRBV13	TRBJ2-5	ASSFTSGGEETQY
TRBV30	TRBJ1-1	AWSVHQGRTEAF
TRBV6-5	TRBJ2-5	ASSYSWGVQETQY
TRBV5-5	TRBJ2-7	ASSLNRGQYEQY
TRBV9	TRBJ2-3	ASSSTGITDTQY